One sample yielded the 10 T cell receptor beta chains listed below, sequenced in a study of T cell clusters in autoimmune cytopenias. TRB was amplified from about 270 ng of peripheral blood genomic DNA per sample. Multiplex touch-down PCR amplified TRB using TRB-A and TRB-B pools in one tube. No DNA is given; TCRdb re-called the multiplex PCR reads and lists each CDR3 protein once. Its table records around 9,000 distinct CDR3 sequences. The sequencing sample was made of peripheral blood. The receptors were gathered from a human donor with an autoimmune cytopenia or autoimmune hepatitis (not recorded which).

This chain joins TRBV6-2 or TRBV6-3 and TRBJ1-3; the TRBD1 assignment by TCRdb is unverifiable without DNA. The CDR3 extends over 15 amino acids. Germline CDR1 reads MNHEY; CDR2 reads SVGEGT. This chain's CDR3 is CASRETDRAGNTIYF.

The chain carries TRBV6-1 and TRBJ1-2; TCRdb's D call, TRBD1, is unchecked because there is no DNA. This CDR3 has 14 residues. CDR1 and CDR2 (germline): MNHNS, SASEGT. CDR3 sequence: CASMPGPNPYGYTF.

This clonotype is identified as medium-sized from frequency. The CDR3 region is CASVQDRYYNEQFF. V usage is TRBV27 and J usage is TRBJ2-1; absent DNA, TCRdb's TRBD1 call cannot be checked. The CDR3 extends over 14 amino acids. The germline gives CDR1 MNHEY, CDR2 SMNVEV (reference sequence).

The V call is TRBV28, the J call TRBJ1-6; with no DNA, the TCRdb D assignment of TRBD1 cannot be verified. CDR1 MDHEN and CDR2 SYDVKM come from the germline V gene. The CDR3 length is 14 residues. The CDR3 sequence is CASSPLWGNSPLHF.

The chain employs TRBV6-5 and TRBJ1-2; TCRdb names TRBD1, which stays unverified in the absence of DNA. The CDR3 length is 17 residues. The V gene's germline CDR1 is MNHEY and CDR2 SVGAGI. The CDR3 here is CASSEPRTGGSDYGYTF.

The chain is built from TRBV20-1 and TRBJ1-5; TCRdb's D call, TRBD1, is unchecked because there is no DNA. Germline V gene data show CDR1 as DFQATT and CDR2 as SNEGSKA (reference sequence). The CDR3 runs to 13 residues. CDR3 loop: CSATTGGSQPQHF.

The rearrangement joins TRBV11-2 to TRBJ2-5. The germline V gene encodes CDR1 SGHAT and CDR2 FQNNGV. The CDR3 sequence is 11 residues long. CDR3 protein: CASSSGETQYF.

According to its frequency, this clonotype is medium-sized (0.01 to 0.1%). CDR3 in amino acids: CASSLREEGYEQYF. V gene TRBV27 combines with J gene TRBJ2-7; TCRdb designates TRBD2, a call that cannot be tested without DNA. The CDR3 loop spans 14 amino acids. Germline V gene sequence: CDR1 MNHEY, CDR2 SMNVEV (reference sequence).

The CDR3 protein is CASSTGHNPWEYF. The chain is built from TRBV7-9 and TRBJ2-4; lacking DNA, the TRBD1 call made by TCRdb goes unchecked. The CDR3 has 13 residues. CDR1 is SEHNR and CDR2 is FQNEAQ in the germline V gene (reference sequence).

Frequency places this clonotype as medium-sized. The chain combines TRBV12-3 or TRBV12-4 with TRBJ2-1. This CDR3 has 14 residues. CDR3 amino acids: CASSLSGTYNEQFF.